A single sample gave rise to the 25 T cell receptor beta chains below, sequenced in a study of shared clonotypes between healthy human individuals. Method: immunoSEQ multiplex PCR; TCRdb's copy keeps in-frame clones and lacks some. This table holds 70,000 to 95,000 clones, about 63% found once. Sample: memory CD8+ T cells sorted from blood. Subset here: CD45RO+ cells pooled with CCR7-negative TemRA cells. The receptors stem from a man aged 25-45 years in good health.

The V and J genes are TRBV7-6 and TRBJ2-7; 10 bases match TRBD1. Trimming at V came to 1 base and at J to 5 bases, leaving 5 bases not matched to a gene. This CDR3 is 15 amino acids long. CDR1 and CDR2 from the germline V gene are SGHVS and FNYEAQ. CDR3 coding DNA: TGTGCCAGCAGCTTAGGGACAGGGGGGATCCACGAGCAGTACTTC. Its translation: CASSLGTGGIHEQYF.

The chain couples TRBV25-1 to TRBJ2-3; unclear D gene. Trimming took 1 base from V and 3 from J, leaving 5 bases between them. This CDR3 has 13 amino acids. Germline lookup yields CDR1 MGHDK and CDR2 SYGVNS. The CDR3 nucleotides read TGTGCCAGCAGTGAATGGCAAACAGATACGCAGTATTTT. As protein: CASSEWQTDTQYF.

The chain employs TRBV7-8 and TRBJ2-7; D not certain. The V gene's germline CDR1 is SGHVS and CDR2 FQNEAQ. Trimming pared 2 bases from V and 2 bases from J, leaving 13 bases between. The CDR3 extends over 15 amino acids. The CDR3 region has the DNA TGTGCCAGCAGCTTACCCCGGCTGCCCGCCTACGAGCAGTACTTC. Residues: CASSLPRLPAYEQYF.

The rearrangement uses TRBV11-2 and TRBJ2-7, with TRBD1 matching 11 bases. Germline CDR1 SGHAT, CDR2 FQNNGV. Germline trimming cut 5 bases from V and 4 bases from J; bases unmatched to any gene: 4. This CDR3 region has 14 residues. The CDR3 sequence: CASSAGQGGYEQYF. The CDR3 nucleotides read TGTGCCAGCAGCGCGGGACAGGGGGGGTACGAGCAGTACTTC.

This rearrangement joins TRBV11-3 to TRBJ2-1; no clear D. Between the trimmed V and J ends, which lost 4 bases and 10 bases, there was a span of 11 bases. Germline loops: CDR1 SGHNT, CDR2 YENEEA. The CDR3 is made up of 12 amino acids. The DNA of the CDR3 is TGTGCCAGCAGCTCATATACCGGGGAGCAGTTCTTC. Its protein is CASSSYTGEQFF.

V is TRBV29-1 and J is TRBJ1-1, with D maybe TRBD1 (5 bases). The V gene lost 7 bases and the J gene lost 10 bases, with 13 bases spanning the gap. The germline CDR1 and CDR2 sequences are SQVTM and ANQGSEA. The length of the CDR3 is 10 residues. This CDR3 reads CSAWGRAAFF. The CDR3, as DNA: TGCAGCGCTTGGGGCCGGGCAGCTTTCTTT. The full variable domain, with the rest looked up from reference TRBV29-1 and TRBJ1-1, is SAVISQKPSRDICQRGTSLTIQCQVDSQVTMMFWYRQQPGQSLTLIATANQGSEATYESGFVIDKFPISRPNLTFSTLTVSNMSPEDSSIYLCSAWGRAAFFGQGTRLTVV.

This rearrangement joins TRBV2 to TRBJ2-7; D perhaps matches TRBD1 (5 bases). CDR3 length: 15 residues. Germline values: CDR1 SNHLY, CDR2 FYNNEI. V lost 7 bases and J lost 0, with 16 bases in between. The CDR3 spells CASTEGAASSYEQYF. DNA for the CDR3: TGTGCCAGCACCGAAGGGGCGGCAAGCTCCTACGAGCAGTACTTC.

This clone was counted once. The chain uses TRBV6-1 and TRBJ2-1; no reliable D call. The V end lost 5 bases, the J end lost 9 bases, and 20 bases lay between the germline ends. The germline V gene has CDR1 MNHNS and CDR2 SASEGT. The CDR3 loop spans 15 amino acids. CDR3 nucleotides: TGTGCCAGCAGTCAGGTCTCCTCGGGTCACGGTGAGCAGTTCTTC. It codes for CASSQVSSGHGEQFF.

A remark on this clone: This probably arose from a read error, given a far larger clone one base away. The chain employs TRBV4-3 and TRBJ1-1; no clear D. Germline CDR1 LGHNA, CDR2 YSLEER. V shed 5 bases and J shed 1 base, with 5 bases lying between them. The CDR3 runs to 12 residues. CDR3 residues: CASSYENTEAFF. DNA of the CDR3: TGCGCCAGCAGCTATGAGAACACTGAAGCTTTCTTT.

The CDR3 protein is CASSLVTSGSDTQYF. CDR3 sequence (DNA): TGTGCCAGCAGCTTGGTGACTAGCGGGAGTGATACGCAGTATTTT. The chain joins TRBV7-9 to TRBJ2-3; TRBD2 matches at 12 bases. The length of the CDR3 is 15 residues. From germline, CDR1 is SEHNR and CDR2 FQNEAQ (reference sequence). J was trimmed by 6 bases and V by 3 bases; bases with no gene match: 4.

The chain uses TRBV5-6 and TRBJ1-2; D is uncertain. This CDR3 comprises 13 residues. Germline CDR1 SGHDT, CDR2 YYEEEE. V lost 3 bases and J lost 3, with 9 bases in between. CDR3 sequence: CASSSGSYYGYTF. The CDR3 bases are TGTGCCAGCAGCTCTGGCAGCTACTATGGCTACACCTTC.

The chain couples TRBV11-2 to TRBJ1-1; D uncertain. CDR3 length: 15 amino acids. V lost 0 bases, J lost 4 bases, and 12 bases lay in between. Germline V gives CDR1 SGHAT, CDR2 FQNNGV. CDR3 sequence (DNA): TGTGCCAGCAGCTTAGAAGAGGGTAGGAGCACTGAAGCTTTCTTT. Its translation: CASSLEEGRSTEAFF.

DNA of the CDR3: TGTGCCACCGGACACCGGCCCTACAATGAGCAGTTCTTC. Its translation: CATGHRPYNEQFF. The chain joins TRBV6-5 to TRBJ2-1, with a tentative D call TRBD1 (5 bases). Trimming removed 10 bases from V and 2 bases from J, with 12 bases in between. Germline values: CDR1 MNHEY, CDR2 SVGAGI. CDR3 length: 13 amino acids.

This clone was counted only a few times. The gene calls are TRBV4-3 and TRBJ2-3; D gene unclear. Germline V CDR1 and CDR2: LGHNA, YSLEER. The CDR3 runs to 12 residues. Trimming pared 4 bases from V and 6 bases from J, leaving 8 bases between. The chain's CDR3 is CASSLERDTQYF. CDR3 nucleotide sequence: TGCGCCAGCAGCCTTGAGCGTGATACGCAGTATTTT.

The chain carries TRBV13 and TRBJ2-5; 11 bases line up with TRBD1. The CDR3 spans 15 residues. V gave up 4 bases and J gave up 3 bases; unmatched junction bases: 4. Germline V gene lookup returns CDR1 PRHDT and CDR2 FYEKMQ (reference sequence). DNA of the CDR3: TGTGCCAGCAGCTCTAGGGACAGGGGGGAAGAGACCCAGTACTTC. Protein sequence: CASSSRDRGEETQYF.

The chain uses TRBV6-5 and TRBJ2-7; 8 bases agree with TRBD2. The germline gives CDR1 MNHEY, CDR2 SVGAGI. There are 15 residues in the CDR3. J lost 3 bases, V lost 5 bases, and 9 bases had no gene match. CDR3 amino acids: CASSTREGKGYEQYF. CDR3 nucleotides: TGTGCCAGCAGTACTCGGGAGGGAAAAGGCTACGAGCAGTACTTC.

Comment on this clone: A read error is likely here: a far larger clone is one base away. Other nucleotide sequences in the sample specify the same CDR3. The V and J genes are TRBV4-2 and TRBJ2-4, with a possible D match to TRBD1 (6 bases). V gave up 4 bases and J gave up 5 bases, with 15 bases separating them. This CDR3 is built from 15 residues. The germline CDR1 and CDR2 sequences are LGHNA and YNFKEQ. CDR3 coding DNA: TGTGCCAGCAGCCGGGACAACGCAGATCAAAACATTCAGTACTTC. It codes for CASSRDNADQNIQYF.

Details on this clone: A far more abundant clone sits one base away, making this likely a read error. The chain combines TRBV6-4 with TRBJ2-3; D call uncertain. V was cut by 2 bases and J by 0 bases, with 3 bases left in between. The germline gives CDR1 MRHNA, CDR2 SNTAGT. The CDR3 spans 13 residues. In DNA, the CDR3 is TGTGCCAGCAGTGACAAGAGCACAGATACGCAGTATTTT. Translated, it gives CASSDKSTDTQYF.

In nucleotides, the CDR3 is TGCAGTGCTAGAGAGTACTACGAGCAGTACTTC. Protein product: CSAREYYEQYF. The chain has TRBV20-1 and TRBJ2-7, with D uncertain. Trimming cost V 0 bases and J 3 bases, with 3 bases left between them. CDR1 is DFQATT and CDR2 is SNEGSKA in the germline V gene (reference sequence). CDR3 length: 11 residues.

In regard to this clone: Other nucleotide sequences from this sample produce the same CDR3. J is TRBJ1-1 and V is TRBV6-5, with D unclear. CDR3 length: 15 residues. V gave up 0 bases and J gave up 0 bases, with 8 bases separating them. The germline V gene has CDR1 MNHEY and CDR2 SVGAGI. CDR3 loop: CASSYSGGMNTEAFF. CDR3 nucleotide sequence: TGTGCCAGCAGTTACTCCGGCGGGATGAACACTGAAGCTTTCTTT.

V and J are TRBV6-5 and TRBJ1-2; 7 nucleotides match TRBD1. The trim removed 2 bases at V and 0 bases at J, leaving 6 bases unmatched. The CDR3 runs to 16 residues. Germline lookup yields CDR1 MNHEY and CDR2 SVGAGI. The chain's CDR3 is CASSYVGGQANYGYTF. Here the CDR3 DNA reads TGTGCCAGCAGTTACGTAGGGGGCCAGGCTAACTATGGCTACACCTTC.

The chain employs TRBV5-1 and TRBJ2-7; perhaps TRBD2 as D (6 bases). V shed 0 bases and J shed 4 bases, with 23 bases lying between them. Germline V gives CDR1 SGHRS, CDR2 YFSETQ. This CDR3 has 18 amino acids. CDR3 coding DNA: TGCGCCAGCAGCTTGGCCTTTAGCGGTCGCGTTCAGAATTACGAGCAGTACTTC. This translates into CASSLAFSGRVQNYEQYF.

The rearrangement uses TRBV5-1 and TRBJ1-2, with unresolved D. The CDR3 has 14 amino acids. The germline CDR1 and CDR2 sequences are SGHRS and YFSETQ. Trimming left V 2 bases short and J 4 bases short, with 12 bases between. Written as DNA, the CDR3 is TGCGCCAGCAGCTTTGCGGGTGCCGCCTATGGCTACACCTTC. It translates to CASSFAGAAYGYTF. Supplemented by reference TRBV5-1 and TRBJ1-2, the full variable domain reads KAGVTQTPRYLIKTRGQQVTLSCSPISGHRSVSWYQQTPGQGLQFLFEYFSETQRNKGNFPGRFSGRQFSNSRSEMNVSTLELGDSALYLCASSFAGAAYGYTFGSGTRLTVV.

The CDR3 region has the DNA TGCGCCAGCAGCTTGGAGTTAGGCGAGCAGTACTTC. It encodes CASSLELGEQYF. V gene TRBV5-1 combines with J gene TRBJ2-7; D is undetermined. Trimming shortened V by 0 bases and J by 6 bases, and 7 bases separated the two germline ends. Germline V gene lookup returns CDR1 SGHRS and CDR2 YFSETQ. The length of the CDR3 is 12 residues.

V and J are TRBV6-6 and TRBJ2-1, with D perhaps matching TRBD2 (6 bases). V was shortened by 7 bases and J by 8 bases, with 9 bases between the two germline ends. Per germline, CDR1 MNHNY and CDR2 SVGAGI (reference sequence). The CDR3 is 11 amino acids. This chain's CDR3 is CASKERDEQFF. The CDR3 bases are TGTGCCAGCAAAGAGCGGGATGAGCAGTTCTTC.